The TCR beta chain described here comes from a study of blood T cell repertoires in COVID-19. In the study overall: Acute-phase and convalescent COVID-19 samples originated in the United States, Italy and Spain.

The data were produced by immunoSEQ multiplex PCR, yet TCRdb's version contains in-frame clones alone and is incomplete. Of roughly 41,000 clones detected, roughly nine tenths appear once; the ten largest clones hold approximately 3.1%. The germline gives CDR1 MNHEY, CDR2 SMNVEV (reference sequence). The CDR3 contains 13 residues. After removal of 4 bases from V and 4 bases from J, the junction contained 3 bases not matched to a gene. The receptor comes from a woman aged 45-65 years who had recovered from COVID-19. Sequencing was performed on PBMCs or T cells enriched from blood (not recorded which). This chain links TRBV27 with TRBJ1-2, with 7 bases matching TRBD1. Written as DNA, the CDR3 is TGTGCCAGCAGTTCCCGGGACAGCTATGGCTACACCTTC. Residues: CASSSRDSYGYTF.